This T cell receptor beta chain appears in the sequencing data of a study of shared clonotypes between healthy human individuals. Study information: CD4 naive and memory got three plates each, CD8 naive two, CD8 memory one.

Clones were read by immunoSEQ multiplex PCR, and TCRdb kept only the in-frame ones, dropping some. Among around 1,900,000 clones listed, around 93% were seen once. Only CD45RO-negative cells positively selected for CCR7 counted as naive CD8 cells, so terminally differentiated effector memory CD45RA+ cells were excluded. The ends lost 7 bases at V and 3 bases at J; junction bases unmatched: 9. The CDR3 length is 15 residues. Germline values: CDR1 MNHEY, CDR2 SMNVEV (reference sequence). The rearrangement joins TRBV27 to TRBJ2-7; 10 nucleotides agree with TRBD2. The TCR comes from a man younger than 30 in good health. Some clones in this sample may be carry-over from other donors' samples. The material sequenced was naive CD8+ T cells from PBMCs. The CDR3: CASITSLAGVYEQYF. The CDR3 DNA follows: TGTGCCAGCATCACATCCCTAGCGGGAGTCTACGAGCAGTACTTC.